The 18 T cell receptor beta chains presented below share a single source sample, sequenced in a study of cytomegalovirus exposure and HLA in healthy donors. Sequencing used immunoSEQ multiplex PCR; TCRdb keeps in-frame clones, though not all of them. The sample consists of about 130,000 clones, 90% of them appearing once. Input material: PBMCs. These TCRs come from a young woman in good health and CMV-seropositive.

V gene TRBV7-2 combines with J gene TRBJ1-2; 7 bases agree with TRBD1. V was clipped by 5 bases and J by 4 bases; unmatched bases: 7. The CDR3 contains 14 residues. Germline V lookup: CDR1 SGHTA, CDR2 FQGNSA. The CDR3 loop reads CASSPEGGVYGYTF. In nucleotides, the CDR3 is TGTGCCAGCAGCCCGGAAGGGGGCGTCTATGGCTACACCTTC.

The genes are TRBV5-6 and TRBJ1-5, with no clear D. This CDR3 region has 16 residues. Germline V lookup: CDR1 SGHDT, CDR2 YYEEEE. Trimming removed 7 bases at V and 0 bases at J, with 17 bases between. Written as DNA, the CDR3 is TGTGCCAGCGCGCAGTTTCGTCGGGGTAGCAATCAGCCCCAGCATTTT. It encodes CASAQFRRGSNQPQHF. Based on the CDR3 plus reference TRBV5-6 and TRBJ1-5, the full variable domain is DAGVTQSPTHLIKTRGQQVTLRCSPKSGHDTVSWYQQALGQGPQFIFQYYEEEERQRGNFPDRFSGHQFPNYSSELNVNALLLGDSALYLCASAQFRRGSNQPQHFGDGTRLSIL.

This chain uses TRBV4-1 with TRBJ2-1, with D possibly matching TRBD2 (5 bases). The CDR3 totals 16 residues. CDR1 is MGHRA, CDR2 YSYEKL, per germline. Trimming pared 1 base from V and 0 bases from J, leaving 10 bases between. The CDR3 bases are TGCGCCAGCAGCCAAGGGGGAGAGAGCTCCTACAATGAGCAGTTCTTC. It encodes CASSQGGESSYNEQFF.

This chain uses TRBV15 with TRBJ1-1; 9 bases agree with TRBD1. Trimming at V came to 0 bases and at J to 1 base, leaving 3 bases not matched to a gene. Germline values: CDR1 LNHNV, CDR2 YYDKDF (reference sequence). The CDR3 extends over 16 amino acids. For the CDR3, the DNA is TGTGCCACCAGCAGAGACTGGGACAGGGAGAACACTGAAGCTTTCTTT. The encoded protein is CATSRDWDRENTEAFF. Drawing the rest from reference TRBV15 and TRBJ1-1, the complete variable domain is DAMVIQNPRYQVTQFGKPVTLSCSQTLNHNVMYWYQQKSSQAPKLLFHYYDKDFNNEADTPDNFQSRRPNTSFCFLDIRSPGLGDTAMYLCATSRDWDRENTEAFFGQGTRLTVV.

This rearrangement joins TRBV4-2 to TRBJ1-2, with D possibly TRBD1 on 5 matching bases. V gave up 0 bases and J gave up 5 bases, with 13 bases separating them. The CDR3 runs 15 residues. The germline V gene encodes CDR1 LGHNA and CDR2 YNFKEQ. The CDR3 DNA reads TGTGCCAGCAGCCAAGATCAGCAGGGTTGGTATGGCTACACCTTC. It encodes CASSQDQQGWYGYTF.

This rearrangement joins TRBV28 to TRBJ2-1; 10 bases agree with TRBD2. Germline V gives CDR1 MDHEN, CDR2 SYDVKM. J gave up 7 bases and V 3 bases, and 6 bases lay outside the gene matches. The CDR3 is 15 amino acids. Here the CDR3 DNA reads TGTGCCAGCAGTTTCATTCCTAGCGGGAGAAATGAGCAGTTCTTC. This encodes CASSFIPSGRNEQFF. Drawing the rest from reference TRBV28 and TRBJ2-1, the complete variable domain is DVKVTQSSRYLVKRTGEKVFLECVQDMDHENMFWYRQDPGLGLRLIYFSYDVKMKEKGDIPEGYSVSREKKERFSLILESASTNQTSMYLCASSFIPSGRNEQFFGPGTRLTVL.

Here the CDR3 reads CATSRVTGESEKLFF. CDR3 nucleotides: TGTGCCACCAGCAGAGTAACAGGGGAGAGTGAAAAACTGTTTTTT. The chain joins TRBV15 to TRBJ1-4; 7 bases match TRBD1. The CDR3 extends over 15 amino acids. In germline, CDR1 is LNHNV, CDR2 YYDKDF (reference sequence). V lost 1 base to trimming and J lost 7 bases; unmatched junction nucleotides: 6.

The CDR3 nucleotides are TGTGCCAGCAGTAGGACTCGGAGTAATGAGCAGTTCTTC. It is translated as CASSRTRSNEQFF. This sequence joins TRBV2 and TRBJ2-1; possibly TRBD2 for D (5 bases). Looked up from germline, CDR1 is SNHLY and CDR2 is FYNNEI. The CDR3 runs 13 residues. V dropped 5 bases and J dropped 7 bases, with 12 bases sitting between them.

The chain uses TRBV2 and TRBJ2-7, with TRBD1 as a possible D gene (6 bases). This CDR3 comprises 13 residues. V lost 2 bases to trimming and J lost 2 bases, with 7 bases between them. The V gene's germline CDR1 is SNHLY and CDR2 FYNNEI. CDR3 in amino acids: CASSETGTYEQYF. In DNA, the CDR3 is TGTGCCAGCAGTGAAACAGGGACCTACGAGCAGTACTTC.

This clone was counted between two and nine times. The chain carries TRBV28 and TRBJ2-1; 8 bases map to TRBD1. CDR1 and CDR2 from the germline V gene are MDHEN and SYDVKM. Unmatched junction bases numbered 3, after V lost 8 bases and J lost 9 bases. CDR3 size: 11 residues. CDR3 sequence: CASGRGREQFF. The CDR3 bases are TGTGCCAGCGGCAGGGGGCGTGAGCAGTTCTTC.

The V call is TRBV7-9, the J call TRBJ2-7, with TRBD1 matching 9 bases. Germline CDR1 SEHNR, CDR2 FQNEAQ (reference sequence). Trimming took 5 bases from V and 5 from J; bases not matched to a gene: 10. This CDR3 spans 15 amino acids. In nucleotides, the CDR3 is TGTGCCAGCAGCCATCCCGGGACAGGGAAAAACGAGCAGTACTTC. This sequence encodes CASSHPGTGKNEQYF.

The chain recombines TRBV5-4 with TRBJ1-2; D ambiguous. Germline V gives CDR1 SGHNT, CDR2 YYREEE (reference sequence). V was clipped by 4 bases and J by 4 bases, with 11 bases between them. This CDR3 spans 13 amino acids. CDR3 DNA sequence: TGTGCCAGCAGCCTAGTCGGGTCCTATGGCTACACCTTC. Translation gives CASSLVGSYGYTF.

The V call is TRBV9, the J call TRBJ2-2, with TRBD2 matching 10 bases. Germline values: CDR1 SGDLS, CDR2 YYNGEE. V dropped 1 base and J dropped 4; count of bases not matched to a gene: 10. This CDR3 has 18 residues. CDR3 sequence: CASSVRLAGTSVTGELFF. CDR3 coding DNA: TGTGCCAGCAGCGTACGTTTAGCCGGGACTAGCGTCACCGGGGAGCTGTTTTTT.

The chain links TRBV6-6 to TRBJ2-3, with D unclear. Trimming pared 4 bases from V and 1 base from J, leaving 12 bases between. The CDR3 extends over 15 amino acids. The germline V gene encodes CDR1 MNHNY and CDR2 SVGAGI (reference sequence). The CDR3 here is CASSSREDRTDTQYF. Here the CDR3 DNA reads TGTGCCAGCAGTTCCCGAGAGGATCGCACAGATACGCAGTATTTT.

The J gene is TRBJ1-2, the V gene TRBV28; no definite D call. V gave up 1 base and J gave up 7 bases, with 7 bases separating them. The CDR3 length is 12 residues. Germline-derived CDR1 and CDR2 are MDHEN and SYDVKM. The CDR3 spells CASSLYQFGYTF. The DNA of the CDR3 is TGTGCCAGCAGTTTATATCAGTTTGGCTACACCTTC.

This sequence joins TRBV27 and TRBJ2-1; the match to TRBD2 covers 11 bases. Germline values: CDR1 MNHEY, CDR2 SMNVEV (reference sequence). CDR3 length equals 14 residues. Unmatched junction bases numbered 10, after V lost 10 bases and J lost 8 bases. CDR3 region: CATAGTSGSDEQFF. CDR3 DNA sequence: TGTGCCACTGCAGGCACTAGCGGGAGTGATGAGCAGTTCTTC.

The J gene is TRBJ2-1, the V gene TRBV27; D remains ambiguous. CDR3 length: 15 amino acids. Germline CDR1 reads MNHEY; CDR2 reads SMNVEV (reference sequence). Trimming pared 6 bases from V and 0 bases from J, leaving 12 bases between. This CDR3 is CASSADSSSYNEQFF. The CDR3 DNA follows: TGTGCCAGCAGCGCCGACTCCAGCTCCTACAATGAGCAGTTCTTC.

The chain's CDR3 is CATTFPGHYLAKNIQYF. DNA for the CDR3: TGTGCCACAACGTTCCCGGGACACTACTTAGCCAAAAACATTCAGTACTTC. This chain uses TRBV2 with TRBJ2-4, with a tentative D call TRBD1 (6 bases). There are 17 residues in the CDR3. Trimming pared 10 bases from V and 0 bases from J, leaving 22 bases between. CDR1 is SNHLY and CDR2 is FYNNEI in the germline V gene.